The entry below describes one T cell receptor (beta chain). This specimen belongs to a study of blood T cell repertoires in COVID-19. Per the original methods: Reference gene primer amplification in the assay estimated nucleated cell counts. TCRdb's copy holds only in-frame clones and misses some; the assay was immunoSEQ multiplex PCR. Clone size and V and J calls were adopted from that table, with D and trimming inferred from the DNA. This table holds roughly 340,000 clones, around 87% found once. Germline V gives CDR1 LGHDT, CDR2 YNNKEL (reference sequence). The length of the CDR3 is 16 residues. Trimming pared 4 bases from V and 4 bases from J, leaving 19 bases between.

The TCR sequence derives from a woman aged 50 to 60 with COVID-19, enrolled during active disease. Sequenced sample: peripheral blood. The chain uses TRBV3-1 (or the pseudogene TRBV3-2) and TRBJ1-1; perhaps TRBD1 as D (5 bases). The CDR3 spells CASSPLPWGVGTEAFF. CDR3 DNA: TGTGCCAGCAGCCCTCTACCATGGGGGGTTGGCACTGAAGCTTTCTTT.